This TCR beta chain was captured in a study of T cell repertoires in cytomegalovirus infection. Background on the study: Through public TCR beta signatures, both CMV infection and matching HLA type were indicated. General study findings and limits: The study identified carriers of CMV plus the relevant HLA from cumulative public TCR beta family frequency. CMV-specific TCR beta clonotypes restricted by HLA-C were the ones dominating the ex vivo response.

Germline V CDR1 and CDR2: SEHNR, FQNEAQ (reference sequence). CDR3 length: 14 residues. Trimming took 4 bases from V and 2 from J; bases not matched to a gene: 4. MiXCR, applied by TCRdb to the reads, yields one record per CDR3 protein. The data contain about 160,000 distinct CDR3 sequences, roughly 22% of them singletons. This clonotype showed up just a few times. As yet, its antigen is unknown. The clonotype comes from a human donor in good health (CMV status not recorded). Some clones in this sample may be carry-over from other donors' samples. Sequenced material: CD8+ T cells from cultured PBMCs, taken from culture after CMV antigen stimulation. The rearrangement joins TRBV7-9 to TRBJ1-1; TRBD1 matches 7 bases. In DNA form, the CDR3 reads TGTGCCAGCAGCTATACAGGGGCAAACACTGAAGCTTTCTTT. Its protein is CASSYTGANTEAFF.